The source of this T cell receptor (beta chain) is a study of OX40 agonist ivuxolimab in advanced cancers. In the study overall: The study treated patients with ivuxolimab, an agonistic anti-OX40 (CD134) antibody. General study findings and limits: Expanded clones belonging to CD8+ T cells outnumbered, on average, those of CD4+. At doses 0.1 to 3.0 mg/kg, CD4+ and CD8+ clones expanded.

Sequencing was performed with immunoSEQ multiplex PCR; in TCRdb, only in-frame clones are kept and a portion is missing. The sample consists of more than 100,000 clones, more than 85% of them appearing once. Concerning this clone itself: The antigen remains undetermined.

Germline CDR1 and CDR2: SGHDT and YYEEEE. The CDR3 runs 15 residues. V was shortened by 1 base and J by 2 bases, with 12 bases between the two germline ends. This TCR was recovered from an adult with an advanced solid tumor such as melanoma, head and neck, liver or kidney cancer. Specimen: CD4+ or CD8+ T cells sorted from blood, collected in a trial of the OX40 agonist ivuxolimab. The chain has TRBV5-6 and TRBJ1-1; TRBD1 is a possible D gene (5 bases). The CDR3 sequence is CASSLSGARNTEAFF. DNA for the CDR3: TGTGCCAGCAGCTTGAGCGGGGCTCGAAACACTGAAGCTTTCTTT.